This record concerns one T cell receptor beta chain sequence. This specimen comes from a study of blood T cell repertoires in COVID-19. Whole-study context: COVID-19 samples collected from the United States, Italy and Spain covered acute and convalescent phases.

Germline CDR1 is MNHEY and CDR2 is SVGAGI. Trimming left V 6 bases short and J 0 bases short, with 8 bases between. The CDR3 loop spans 13 amino acids. Data came from immunoSEQ multiplex PCR; TCRdb stores just in-frame clones and leaves some out. The sample lists 250,000 to 350,000 clones; about 84% were seen once. Sequences were obtained from peripheral blood. The sequence came from a woman aged 45-60 years with acute or convalescent COVID-19. The V call is TRBV6-5, the J call TRBJ1-1, with a tentative D call TRBD1 (5 bases). CDR3 DNA sequence: TGTGCCAGCAGCAGGGATCTGAACACTGAAGCTTTCTTT. Encoded protein: CASSRDLNTEAFF.